This T cell receptor (beta chain) was identified in a study of T cell responses to AZD1222 COVID-19 vaccine. At the level of the study: It was second doses at about 4 or about 12 weeks that were pooled. Overall study results and limits: Spike-spanning, vaccine-associated CD4 TCRs were dominant at 160-218 and 743-854.

Germline-derived CDR1 and CDR2 are SGHRS and YFSETQ. Trimming took 0 bases from V and 7 from J; bases not matched to a gene: 4. There are 14 residues in the CDR3. Using immunoSEQ multiplex PCR, the repertoire was profiled, and TCRdb retains in-frame clones only, with some absent. Altogether some 150,000 clones are present, 70% to 90% being singletons, with the ten largest covering around 2.2%. This clone was detected only once. No antigen is known for it. The V gene is TRBV5-1, the J gene TRBJ2-7; TRBD2 matches at 10 bases. This TCR was sampled from an adult in good health. Sequencing used peripheral blood, obtained on day 0 of AZD1222 vaccination. CDR3 sequence reads: CASSLEAGGAEQYF. CDR3 DNA sequence: TGCGCCAGCAGCTTGGAAGCGGGAGGGGCTGAGCAGTACTTC.